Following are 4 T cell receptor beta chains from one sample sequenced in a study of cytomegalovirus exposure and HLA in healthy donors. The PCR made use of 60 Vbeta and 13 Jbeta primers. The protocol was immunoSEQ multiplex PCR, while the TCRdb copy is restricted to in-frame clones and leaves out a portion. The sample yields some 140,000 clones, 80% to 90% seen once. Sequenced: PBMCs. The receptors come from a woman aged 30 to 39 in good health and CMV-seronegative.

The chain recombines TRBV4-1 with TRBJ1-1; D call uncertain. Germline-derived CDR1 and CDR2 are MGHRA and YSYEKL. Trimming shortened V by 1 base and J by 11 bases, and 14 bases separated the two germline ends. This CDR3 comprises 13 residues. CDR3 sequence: CASSQGPGEWAFF. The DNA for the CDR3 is TGCGCCAGCAGCCAAGGCCCAGGTGAGTGGGCTTTCTTT.

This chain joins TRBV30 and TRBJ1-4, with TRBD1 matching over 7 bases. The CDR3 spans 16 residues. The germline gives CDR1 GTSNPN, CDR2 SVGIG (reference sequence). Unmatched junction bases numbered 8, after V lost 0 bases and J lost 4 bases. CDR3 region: CAWSVKVAGGNEKLFF. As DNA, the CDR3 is TGTGCCTGGAGTGTAAAGGTGGCAGGGGGTAATGAAAAACTGTTTTTT.

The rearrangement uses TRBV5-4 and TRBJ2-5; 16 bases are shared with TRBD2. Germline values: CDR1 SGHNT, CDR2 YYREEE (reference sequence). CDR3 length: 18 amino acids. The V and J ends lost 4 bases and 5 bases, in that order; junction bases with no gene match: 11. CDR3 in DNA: TGTGCCAGCAGCCTCGGGACTAGCGGGGGGGCGGGTCTCGAGACCCAGTACTTC. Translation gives CASSLGTSGGAGLETQYF. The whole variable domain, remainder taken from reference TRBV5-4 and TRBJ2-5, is ETGVTQSPTHLIKTRGQQVTLRCSSQSGHNTVSWYQQALGQGPQFIFQYYREEENGRGNFPPRFSGLQFPNYSSELNVNALELDDSALYLCASSLGTSGGAGLETQYFGPGTRLLVL.

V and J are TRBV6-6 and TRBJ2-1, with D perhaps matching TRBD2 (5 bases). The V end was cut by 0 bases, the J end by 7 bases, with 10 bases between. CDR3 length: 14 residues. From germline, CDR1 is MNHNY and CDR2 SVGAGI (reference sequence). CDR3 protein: CASSYSDWGNEQFF. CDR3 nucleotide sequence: TGTGCCAGCAGTTACTCGGACTGGGGAAATGAGCAGTTCTTC.